This T cell receptor beta chain was obtained from a study of blood T cells in healthy people across ages. The CDR3 contains 15 residues. In germline, CDR1 is DFQATT, CDR2 SNEGSKA (reference sequence). With 2 bases clipped from V and 8 bases from J, the junction kept 9 bases outside the gene matches. Study results and caveats: Those diversity estimates obtained from one million T cells were thought to be underestimates. It was the long-lived donors that had more naive CD4+ cells and higher diversity than aged donors.

A second PCR, run for about 7 to 11 cycles, used a sample-barcoded 5' primer plus a J-beta primer mix. Each sample provided no less than 3 million CDR3-containing paired-end reads. TCRdb re-called the 5' RACE reads through MiXCR, storing one row per CDR3 protein. Of roughly 900,000 distinct CDR3 sequences in the sample, around 48% are singletons; the top ten hold around 15%. In this sample, this clonotype turned up many times. Its antigen is unidentified. The chain has TRBV20-1 and TRBJ1-4, with 9 bases that match TRBD1. The sequencing sample was made of blood. This sequence originates from a man aged 30-40 years in good health. This CDR3 reads CSARPGTGSFEKLFF. CDR3 sequence (DNA): TGCAGTGCTAGACCCGGGACAGGGTCGTTCGAAAAACTGTTTTTT.